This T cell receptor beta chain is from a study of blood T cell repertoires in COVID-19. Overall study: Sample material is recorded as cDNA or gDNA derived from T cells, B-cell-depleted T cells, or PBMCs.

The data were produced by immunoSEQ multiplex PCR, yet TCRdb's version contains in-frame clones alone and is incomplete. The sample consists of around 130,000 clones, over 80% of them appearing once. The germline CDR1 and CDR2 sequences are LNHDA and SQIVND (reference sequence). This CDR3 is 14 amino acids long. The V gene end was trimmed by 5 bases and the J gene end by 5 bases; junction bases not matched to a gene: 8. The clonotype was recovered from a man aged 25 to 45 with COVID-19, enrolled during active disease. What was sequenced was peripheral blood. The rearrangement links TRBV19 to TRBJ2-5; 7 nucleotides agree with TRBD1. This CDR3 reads CASSPGGVRETQYF. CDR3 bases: TGTGCCAGTAGTCCAGGGGGAGTACGGGAGACCCAGTACTTC.